This section outlines one T cell receptor beta chain sequence together with its context. Its antigen remains unknown. These data are taken from a study of cytomegalovirus exposure and HLA in healthy donors. Trimming removed 2 bases at V and 3 bases at J, with 14 bases between. The CDR3 extends over 16 amino acids. From germline, CDR1 is LNHDA and CDR2 SQIVND (reference sequence). Study outcomes and limitations: Indistinguishable V segments such as TRBV6-2 and TRBV6-3 were excluded. Most of the TCR beta V segments (in an earlier analysis) were productive either about 90% or about 30% of the time. Highest at DRB1 and lowest at HLA-C, TCR association rates differed among HLA loci in a later analysis.

Primers included in the PCR were 60 Vbeta and 13 Jbeta primers. Methods used by the authors: In a later analysis, about 12 million of 60 million to 80 million unique beta chains occurred in at least two donors. Only in-frame clones appear in the TCRdb table, and some are missing; sequencing was by immunoSEQ multiplex PCR. That table supplies the V and J calls and clone size; D and trimming were determined from the DNA. The profile shows roughly 99,000 clones, approximately 76% of them singletons. The rearrangement links TRBV19 to TRBJ1-5; D call uncertain. What was sequenced was PBMCs. This sequence originates from a man between 18 and 29 years old in good health and CMV-seronegative. CDR3 sequence reads: CASSITDVRSNQPQHF. CDR3 sequence (DNA): TGTGCCAGTAGTATAACAGATGTCAGGTCCAATCAGCCCCAGCATTTT.